These 28 T cell receptor beta chains were all obtained from the same sample, sequenced in a study of quantifying T cell responses using KT2 cells. Across the whole study: TCR alpha and beta constant-region primers primed reverse transcription of RNA.

Each cDNA got a UMI-containing oligo ligated at its 3' end. First-round PCR used approximately 4 cycles and beta primers RC1.1 and RC1.2 covering TRBC1 and TRBC2. TCRdb fed the UMI-ligation and nested PCR reads into MiXCR, producing one record per CDR3 protein. The sample lists 40,000 to 50,000 distinct CDR3 sequences, approximately 15% occurring once. Specimen: PBMCs spiked with cells of the T cell clone KT2. The receptors here all came from a human donor.

The V and J genes are TRBV29-1 and TRBJ1-2; tentative D call: TRBD1 (5 bases). This CDR3 is 12 amino acids long. V dropped 3 bases and J dropped 6 bases, with 11 bases sitting between them. Germline CDR1 reads SQVTM; CDR2 reads ANQGSEA. CDR3 in amino acids: CSVDQTANGYTF. The CDR3 bases are TGCAGCGTTGACCAGACAGCAAATGGCTACACCTTC.

This clonotype was observed a few times. The chain uses TRBV11-1 and TRBJ2-5; 11 positions match TRBD2. In germline, CDR1 is SGHAT, CDR2 FQDESV (reference sequence). The J segment lost 5 bases and the V segment lost 5 bases, leaving 19 bases of the junction unmatched. The CDR3 spans 19 residues. The CDR3 loop is CASSQHPPLAGGPLETQYF. DNA for the CDR3: TGTGCCAGCAGCCAACACCCTCCGTTAGCGGGGGGGCCCCTTGAGACCCAGTACTTC.

The CDR3 DNA reads TGTGCCAGCACCTTGGACAGAACGTCTAATTCACCCCTCCACTTT. It yields the protein CASTLDRTSNSPLHF. This chain links TRBV6-5 with TRBJ1-6; weak D call: TRBD1 (6 bases). Trimming removed 7 bases from V and 6 bases from J, with 16 bases in between. CDR3 length: 15 amino acids. The germline V gene has CDR1 MNHEY and CDR2 SVGAGI.

V usage is TRBV12-3 or TRBV12-4 and J usage is TRBJ2-2, with D maybe TRBD1 (6 bases). V lost 6 bases and J 6 bases, leaving 8 bases between the germline ends. CDR3 length: 12 residues. The CDR3: CASRQGAGELFF. The CDR3 DNA reads TGTGCCAGCAGACAGGGTGCCGGGGAGCTGTTTTTT.

The chain uses TRBV29-1 and TRBJ2-2; D gene uncertain. Germline loops: CDR1 SQVTM, CDR2 ANQGSEA. V was cut by 2 bases and J by 0 bases, with 10 bases left in between. The CDR3 consists of 15 residues. CDR3 in amino acids: CSVEFLEPNTGELFF. The CDR3 nucleotides are TGCAGCGTTGAATTTTTAGAGCCGAACACCGGGGAGCTGTTTTTT.

This clonotype occurred many times. The chain couples TRBV4-1 to TRBJ2-7, with D possibly TRBD2 on 5 matching bases. With 4 bases removed from V and 0 bases from J, the gap between germline ends came to 16 bases. Germline loops: CDR1 MGHRA, CDR2 YSYEKL. The CDR3 extends over 16 amino acids. The CDR3 nucleotides are TGCGCCAGCAGCCCCCCAGGCAGGAGGAACTCCTACGAGCAGTACTTC. Translated: CASSPPGRRNSYEQYF.

This CDR3 reads CSVGLAGGYTDTQYF. DNA for the CDR3: TGCAGCGTCGGCTTAGCGGGGGGTTACACAGATACGCAGTATTTT. The J gene is TRBJ2-3, the V gene TRBV29-1, with 10 bases matching TRBD2. This CDR3 is built from 15 residues. Germline CDR1 and CDR2: SQVTM and ANQGSEA. V was clipped by 6 bases and J by 2 bases; unmatched bases: 8.

This clonotype was observed a few times. The genes are TRBV27 and TRBJ2-1; maybe TRBD1 (5 bases). Germline V gene data show CDR1 as MNHEY and CDR2 as SMNVEV (reference sequence). The CDR3 is made up of 16 amino acids. The V end lost 3 bases, the J end lost 8 bases, and 20 bases lay between the germline ends. The CDR3 region is CASSFRRVPRVDEQFF. CDR3 DNA: TGTGCCAGCAGTTTCCGCCGGGTCCCCAGGGTCGATGAGCAGTTCTTC.

This clonotype has more than one count but fewer than ten. The genes are TRBV21-1 and TRBJ2-7. TRBV21-1 is given as a pseudogene. The CDR3 covers 13 residues. CDR3 DNA: TGTGCCAGCAGCAAAACACCGTACTACGAGCAGTACTTC. Its protein is CASSKTPYYEQYF.

This clonotype turned up a few times. The chain uses TRBV20-1 and TRBJ1-1; 9 bases agree with TRBD1. Germline loops: CDR1 DFQATT, CDR2 SNEGSKA (reference sequence). The junction had 9 bases not matched to a gene; V was cut back by 4 bases and J by 0 bases. The CDR3 has 16 residues. CDR3 nucleotides: TGCAGTGCTAAGGAAACAGGGGGCAGAATGAACACTGAAGCTTTCTTT. This sequence encodes CSAKETGGRMNTEAFF.

This clonotype has a handful of counts. This rearrangement joins TRBV12-3 or TRBV12-4 to TRBJ2-5; D is possibly TRBD1 (6 bases). The V end lost 6 bases, the J end lost 1 base, and 9 bases lay between the germline ends. The CDR3 consists of 13 residues. The CDR3 is CASRGTTQETQYF. The CDR3 coding sequence is TGTGCCAGCAGGGGGACAACCCAAGAGACCCAGTACTTC.

This clonotype was recorded a few times. V usage is TRBV12-3 or TRBV12-4 and J usage is TRBJ2-1; the match to TRBD1 covers 11 bases. Unmatched junction bases numbered 19, after V lost 7 bases and J lost 8 bases. The CDR3 runs to 18 residues. The CDR3 sequence: CASTPSEIWTGGWDEQFF. As DNA, the CDR3 is TGTGCCAGCACCCCTTCCGAGATCTGGACAGGGGGCTGGGATGAGCAGTTCTTC.

V usage is TRBV2 and J usage is TRBJ1-2; D is undetermined. The V gene lost 3 bases and the J gene lost 7 bases, with 15 bases spanning the gap. CDR1 and CDR2 (germline): SNHLY, FYNNEI. CDR3 length equals 14 residues. The CDR3 DNA reads as TGTGCCAGCAGTGACGTCTTCGTCTCAACTGGCTACACCTTC. Amino acids: CASSDVFVSTGYTF. Supplemented by reference TRBV2 and TRBJ1-2, the full variable domain reads EPEVTQTPSHQVTQMGQEVILRCVPISNHLYFYWYRQILGQKVEFLVSFYNNEISEKSEIFDDQFSVERPDGSNFTLKIRSTKLEDSAMYFCASSDVFVSTGYTFGSGTRLTVV.

This clonotype occurred a few times. The chain recombines TRBV7-9 with TRBJ2-1; no firm D call. There are 15 residues in the CDR3. In germline, CDR1 is SEHNR, CDR2 FQNEAQ (reference sequence). V lost 6 bases, J lost 0 bases, and 12 bases lay in between. Here the CDR3 DNA reads TGTGCCAGCAGAAGACCCGAGAGCTCCTACAATGAGCAGTTCTTC. This codes for CASRRPESSYNEQFF.

This clonotype was detected a few times. The J gene is TRBJ2-1, the V gene TRBV7-3, with D possibly called TRBD1 or TRBD2 (5 bases each). The germline V and J ends were trimmed by 0 bases and 4 bases, with 10 bases remaining between them. This CDR3 has 15 residues. Germline CDR1 reads SGHTA; CDR2 reads FQGTGA. The CDR3 nucleotides are TGTGCCAGCAGCTTAACGGGGGACGGTTACAATGAGCAGTTCTTC. Its protein product is CASSLTGDGYNEQFF.

The chain has TRBV7-2 and TRBJ1-6; a weak D match, TRBD1 (5 bases). Trimming shortened V by 2 bases and J by 10 bases, and 12 bases separated the two germline ends. Germline V CDR1 and CDR2: SGHTA, FQGNSA. This CDR3 has 14 amino acids. The CDR3, as DNA: TGTGCCAGCAGCTTAATCGATAGGGGATCACCCCTCCACTTT. It encodes CASSLIDRGSPLHF.

CDR3 protein: CASSLNRGGRDYNEQFF. In DNA, the CDR3 is TGTGCCAGCAGCTTAAACAGGGGCGGGAGGGACTACAATGAGCAGTTCTTC. This chain links TRBV7-3 with TRBJ2-1, with 9 bases matching TRBD2. CDR1 is SGHTA and CDR2 is FQGTGA in the germline V gene. The CDR3 is 17 residues long. J lost 3 bases, V lost 1 base, and 7 bases had no gene match.

In its sample, this clonotype was seen many times. The rearrangement joins TRBV3-1 to TRBJ2-7; D call uncertain. V was trimmed by 3 bases and J by 3 bases, leaving 9 bases between them. CDR1 is LGHDT, CDR2 YNNKEL, per germline (reference sequence). This CDR3 spans 13 amino acids. CDR3 sequence: CASSHWENYEQYF. The CDR3 nucleotides are TGTGCCAGCAGCCACTGGGAAAACTACGAGCAGTACTTC.

The gene calls are TRBV4-1 and TRBJ2-5; 8 bases align to TRBD1. Per the germline V gene, CDR1 is MGHRA and CDR2 is YSYEKL. Trimming removed 2 bases from V and 5 bases from J; junction bases left unmatched: 4. The CDR3 loop spans 14 amino acids. The CDR3 region is CASSQWTGLETQYF. For the CDR3, the DNA is TGCGCCAGCAGCCAATGGACAGGGCTGGAGACCCAGTACTTC.

This clonotype was detected a few times. The CDR3 DNA sequence: TGTGCCAGCAGCACCAGCACAGATACGCAGTATTTT. It encodes CASSTSTDTQYF. The V call is TRBV7-2, the J call TRBJ2-3, with no clear D. This CDR3 comprises 12 residues. The germline V gene encodes CDR1 SGHTA and CDR2 FQGNSA. V lost 5 bases to trimming and J lost 0 bases, with 3 bases between them.

This clonotype was seen a few times. CDR3 sequence: CASSPHGENNYGYTF. CDR3 in DNA: TGTGCCAGCAGCCCGCACGGGGAGAATAACTATGGCTACACCTTC. This sequence joins TRBV6-5 and TRBJ1-2; D remains unclear. This CDR3 is built from 15 residues. The ends were cut back, 6 bases at V and 1 base at J, with 15 bases in the middle. The germline gives CDR1 MNHEY, CDR2 SVGAGI.

This sequence joins TRBV10-3 and TRBJ1-2; 9 nucleotides match TRBD1. The trim removed 0 bases at V and 8 bases at J, leaving 4 bases unmatched. The CDR3 length is 14 residues. Germline CDR1 and CDR2: ENHRY and SYGVKD. The CDR3 reads CAISESPDRGGYTF. DNA of the CDR3: TGTGCCATCAGTGAGTCCCCGGACAGGGGCGGCTACACCTTC.

The chain joins TRBV7-9 to TRBJ2-1, with D possibly matching TRBD2 (6 bases). The CDR3 is made up of 14 amino acids. The V gene lost 10 bases and the J gene lost 4 bases, with 17 bases spanning the gap. The germline V gene encodes CDR1 SEHNR and CDR2 FQNEAQ (reference sequence). The CDR3 region has the DNA TGTGCCATGGAAATCGGGCGGGGATACAATGAGCAGTTCTTC. Protein sequence: CAMEIGRGYNEQFF.

This clonotype has more than one count but fewer than ten. This chain uses TRBV5-1 with TRBJ2-7; TRBD2 might be the D (5 bases). The CDR3 extends over 16 amino acids. With 1 base removed from V and 3 bases from J, the gap between germline ends came to 17 bases. Germline loops: CDR1 SGHRS, CDR2 YFSETQ. The CDR3 region is CASSLLIWTSGYEQYF. The CDR3 DNA reads TGCGCCAGCAGCTTGTTGATCTGGACTTCTGGCTACGAGCAGTACTTC.

This clonotype was seen only a few times. The chain couples TRBV19 to TRBJ1-5; D is possibly TRBD1 (5 bases). The germline gives CDR1 LNHDA, CDR2 SQIVND (reference sequence). The V end lost 5 bases, the J end lost 7 bases, and 15 bases lay between the germline ends. The CDR3 has 14 amino acids. CDR3 coding DNA: TGTGCCAGTAGTTGGGTAGGGGTGGGACAGCCCCAGCATTTT. Protein product: CASSWVGVGQPQHF.

This clonotype was recorded a few times. This chain joins TRBV4-1 and TRBJ2-5, with no clear D. Deletions cut 4 bases from V and 1 base from J, with 10 bases between. Germline CDR1 MGHRA, CDR2 YSYEKL. The CDR3 is 14 residues long. In nucleotides, the CDR3 is TGCGCCAGCAGCCCCTTGGGGTTCCAAGAGACCCAGTACTTC. Translating it yields CASSPLGFQETQYF.

This clonotype has a handful of counts. This rearrangement joins TRBV4-2 to TRBJ1-5; D is possibly TRBD1 (5 bases). CDR3 size: 15 residues. V shed 3 bases and J shed 3 bases, with 12 bases lying between them. Germline CDR1 is LGHNA and CDR2 is YNFKEQ. CDR3 amino acids: CASSQDLGVNQPQHF. The CDR3 nucleotides read TGTGCCAGCAGCCAGGATTTAGGGGTCAATCAGCCCCAGCATTTT.

This clonotype has a count of ten or more. V usage is TRBV12-3 or TRBV12-4 and J usage is TRBJ2-5, with TRBD2 matching 8 bases. This CDR3 spans 15 amino acids. Trimming took 6 bases from V and 4 from J; bases not matched to a gene: 10. The CDR3 region is CASSPPQGLGETQYF. The CDR3 DNA sequence: TGTGCCAGCAGCCCCCCCCAGGGACTAGGAGAGACCCAGTACTTC.